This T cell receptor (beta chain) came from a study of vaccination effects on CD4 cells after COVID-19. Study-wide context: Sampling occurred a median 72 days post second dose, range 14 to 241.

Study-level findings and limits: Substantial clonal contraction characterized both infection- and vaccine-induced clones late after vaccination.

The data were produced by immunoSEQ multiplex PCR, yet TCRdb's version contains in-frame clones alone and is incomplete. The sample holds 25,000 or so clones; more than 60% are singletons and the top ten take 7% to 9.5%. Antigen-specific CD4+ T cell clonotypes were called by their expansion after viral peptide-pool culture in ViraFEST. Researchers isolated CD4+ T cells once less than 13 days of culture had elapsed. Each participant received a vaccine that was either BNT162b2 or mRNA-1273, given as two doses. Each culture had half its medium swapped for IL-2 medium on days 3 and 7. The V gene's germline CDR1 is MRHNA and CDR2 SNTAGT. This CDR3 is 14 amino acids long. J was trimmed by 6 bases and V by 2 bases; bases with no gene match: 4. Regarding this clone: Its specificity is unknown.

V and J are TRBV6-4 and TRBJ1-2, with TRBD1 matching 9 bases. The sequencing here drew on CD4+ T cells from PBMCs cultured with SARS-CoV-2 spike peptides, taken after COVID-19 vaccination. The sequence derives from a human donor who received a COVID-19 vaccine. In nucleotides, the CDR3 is TGTGCCAGCAGTGACCCGGGACAGGGACATGGCTACACCTTC. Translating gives CASSDPGQGHGYTF.